The 32 T cell receptor beta chains presented below share a single source sample, sequenced in a study of shared clonotypes between healthy human individuals. Profiling relied on immunoSEQ multiplex PCR, and the TCRdb table lists in-frame clones only, not all of them. This table holds 2,500,000 or so clones, 92% found once. The sample comprised naive CD4+ T cells from PBMCs. The subset denotes: CD45RA+ positively selected. The source is a man younger than 35 in good health. Some clones in this sample may be carry-over from other donors' samples.

The chain combines TRBV2 with TRBJ1-5, with a possible D match to TRBD1 (5 bases). The CDR3 covers 14 residues. Germline V gene data show CDR1 as SNHLY and CDR2 as FYNNEI. The ends were cut back, 1 base at V and 10 bases at J, with 14 bases in the middle. CDR3 bases: TGTGCCAGCAGTGAAGTCTGGGGCTTCCAACCCCAGCATTTT. Translated, it gives CASSEVWGFQPQHF.

This chain connects TRBV6-5 to TRBJ2-5; a weak D match, TRBD1 (6 bases). V lost 6 bases and J 4 bases, leaving 6 bases between the germline ends. The CDR3 loop spans 11 amino acids. CDR1 and CDR2 from the germline V gene are MNHEY and SVGAGI. The CDR3 nucleotides are TGTGCCAGCAGGGACAGAGAGACCCAGTACTTC. Its translation is CASRDRETQYF.

The V call is TRBV13, the J call TRBJ2-1; TRBD2 agrees at 7 bases. Germline-derived CDR1 and CDR2 are PRHDT and FYEKMQ (reference sequence). This CDR3 is 13 amino acids long. V shed 7 bases and J 10 bases; nucleotides not matched to a gene: 10. CDR3: CASTPGLNHEQFF. The CDR3 coding sequence is TGTGCCAGCACCCCGGGACTAAATCACGAGCAGTTCTTC.

The rearrangement uses TRBV5-1 and TRBJ1-5; D ambiguous. Germline assignment: CDR1 SGHRS and CDR2 YFSETQ. The CDR3 is 17 residues long. V lost 0 bases to trimming and J lost 0 bases, with 13 bases between them. This chain's CDR3 is CASSLGFRDYSNQPQHF. The DNA of the CDR3 is TGCGCCAGCAGCTTGGGGTTTAGAGACTATAGCAATCAGCCCCAGCATTTT.

This clone was counted a single time. As DNA, the CDR3 is TGTGCCAGCTCACAGGGGGCGGACGGGGAGCTGTTTTTT. Encoded protein: CASSQGADGELFF. This sequence joins TRBV11-3 and TRBJ2-2; 9 nucleotides agree with TRBD1. The CDR3 contains 13 residues. After removal of 8 bases from V and 7 bases from J, the junction contained 5 bases not matched to a gene. Per germline, CDR1 SGHNT and CDR2 YENEEA.

The chain couples TRBV30 to TRBJ2-5; possible D gene TRBD2, 6 bases. The DNA end is a closer match to TRBJ2-7, so the J assignment may be wrong. CDR3 size: 12 residues. Germline assignment: CDR1 GTSNPN and CDR2 SVGIG (reference sequence). CDR3 coding DNA: TGTGCCTGGAGTAGACGGGAGAGCGAGCAGTACTTC. Residues: CAWSRRESEQYF.

The rearrangement joins TRBV14 to TRBJ1-1; D perhaps matches TRBD1 (6 bases). Looked up from germline, CDR1 is SGHDN and CDR2 is FVKESK. The CDR3 sequence is 14 residues long. V was shortened by 4 bases and J by 9 bases, with 18 bases between the two germline ends. In DNA form, the CDR3 reads TGTGCCAGCAGCCGGATCACACGGGGGGCACAAGCTTTCTTT. Encoded protein: CASSRITRGAQAFF.

The rearrangement joins TRBV7-7 to TRBJ2-5; D is unclear. The germline CDR1 and CDR2 sequences are SSHAT and FNYEAQ (reference sequence). V was trimmed by 3 bases and J by 1 base, leaving 9 bases between them. The CDR3 runs to 14 residues. DNA of the CDR3: TGTGCCAGCAGCTTCAACCCCGGCCAAGAGACCCAGTACTTC. Amino acid sequence: CASSFNPGQETQYF.

The J gene is TRBJ1-5, the V gene TRBV28, with D hard to call. Germline V gene data show CDR1 as MDHEN and CDR2 as SYDVKM. V lost 4 bases to trimming and J lost 7 bases, with 17 bases between them. The CDR3 has 15 amino acids. CDR3 DNA sequence: TGTGCCAGCAGTTCAAGAAGGGAGGGAAGGCAGCCCCAGCATTTT. Protein sequence: CASSSRREGRQPQHF.

The chain employs TRBV28 and TRBJ2-3, with 7 bases lining up with TRBD1. Trimming took 5 bases from V and 0 from J; bases not matched to a gene: 5. Germline V CDR1 and CDR2: MDHEN, SYDVKM. This CDR3 spans 15 amino acids. CDR3 sequence reads: CASSGDSPSTDTQYF. In DNA form, the CDR3 reads TGTGCCAGCAGTGGGGACAGCCCTAGCACAGATACGCAGTATTTT.

As to this clone: Other DNA sequences in the sample encode the same CDR3. The rearrangement links TRBV7-7 to TRBJ2-5; D uncertain. V was shortened by 0 bases and J by 2 bases, with 7 bases between the two germline ends. CDR1 SSHAT and CDR2 FNYEAQ come from the germline V gene (reference sequence). This CDR3 comprises 14 residues. The CDR3 region is CASSLAGSQETQYF. The CDR3 coding sequence is TGTGCCAGCAGCTTAGCAGGGTCTCAAGAGACCCAGTACTTC.

This chain links TRBV5-1 with TRBJ1-5; D remains ambiguous. Germline V gene data show CDR1 as SGHRS and CDR2 as YFSETQ. V dropped 4 bases and J dropped 4 bases, with 15 bases sitting between them. CDR3 length equals 15 residues. Written as DNA, the CDR3 is TGCGCCAGCAGCCGGGATGGTGCCCCAAATCAGCCCCAGCATTTT. This gives the protein CASSRDGAPNQPQHF. The whole variable domain, filled in from reference TRBV5-1 and TRBJ1-5, reads KAGVTQTPRYLIKTRGQQVTLSCSPISGHRSVSWYQQTPGQGLQFLFEYFSETQRNKGNFPGRFSGRQFSNSRSEMNVSTLELGDSALYLCASSRDGAPNQPQHFGDGTRLSIL.

This clone came up once. This CDR3 reads CASKNSVDNSPLHF. CDR3 nucleotide sequence: TGCGCCAGCAAGAACTCGGTGGATAATTCACCCCTCCACTTT. The chain joins TRBV5-1 to TRBJ1-6; D remains ambiguous. Germline loops: CDR1 SGHRS, CDR2 YFSETQ. The V and J ends lost 6 bases and 5 bases respectively, with 12 bases between them. CDR3 length: 14 residues.

The chain has TRBV9 and TRBJ2-2, with 8 bases fitting TRBD2. The CDR3 consists of 16 residues. Germline V gene sequence: CDR1 SGDLS, CDR2 YYNGEE. With 2 bases clipped from V and 4 bases from J, the junction kept 7 bases outside the gene matches. The CDR3 DNA is TGTGCCAGCAGCGTTTCGACGGGACTAGGCACCGGGGAGCTGTTTTTT. It is translated as CASSVSTGLGTGELFF.

The chain recombines TRBV6-5 with TRBJ2-7; 7 bases fit TRBD2. CDR1 and CDR2 (germline): MNHEY, SVGAGI. The length of the CDR3 is 16 residues. The trim removed 0 bases at V and 6 bases at J, leaving 11 bases unmatched. The DNA for the CDR3 is TGTGCCAGCAGTTACTCGTCGGGGACTACGTTCTCCGAGCAGTACTTC. It encodes CASSYSSGTTFSEQYF.

This rearrangement joins TRBV27 to TRBJ1-1; TRBD1 matches 11 bases. The V gene end was trimmed by 4 bases and the J gene end by 4 bases; junction bases not matched to a gene: 8. This CDR3 contains 16 residues. Germline V gene lookup returns CDR1 MNHEY and CDR2 SMNVEV (reference sequence). CDR3: CASSYQGGQGATEAFF. The CDR3 DNA is TGTGCCAGCAGTTATCAAGGAGGACAGGGGGCCACTGAAGCTTTCTTT.

The DNA for the CDR3 is TGTGCCAGCTCACTCTGGGACGCTGGATTTGATGAAAAACTGTTTTTT. This gives the protein CASSLWDAGFDEKLFF. The J gene is TRBJ1-4, the V gene TRBV18; TRBD1 is a possible D gene (5 bases). Trimming removed 4 bases at V and 6 bases at J, with 18 bases between. Germline CDR1 KGHSH, CDR2 LQKENI. CDR3 size: 16 residues. The full variable domain, with the rest looked up from reference TRBV18 and TRBJ1-4, is NAGVMQNPRHLVRRRGQEARLRCSPMKGHSHVYWYRQLPEEGLKFMVYLQKENIIDESGMPKERFSAEFPKEGPSILRIQQVVRGDSAAYFCASSLWDAGFDEKLFFGSGTQLSVL.

The table lists this clone with a count of one. The chain carries TRBV5-4 and TRBJ1-5; D ambiguous. The V end lost 0 bases, the J end lost 3 bases, and 7 bases lay between the germline ends. The germline V gene has CDR1 SGHNT and CDR2 YYREEE (reference sequence). The CDR3 runs to 14 residues. As DNA, the CDR3 is TGTGCCAGCAGCTTGGCGGGTTTCAATCAGCCCCAGCATTTT. This encodes CASSLAGFNQPQHF.

V is TRBV5-1 and J is TRBJ2-3; D is possibly TRBD2 (6 bases). V lost 1 base to trimming and J lost 2 bases, with 11 bases between them. Germline-derived CDR1 and CDR2 are SGHRS and YFSETQ. This CDR3 has 15 amino acids. The DNA for the CDR3 is TGCGCCAGCAGCTTGCCTAGCGCAGACACAGATACGCAGTATTTT. This codes for CASSLPSADTDTQYF.

Comment on this clone: This sample includes further DNA sequences coding for the same CDR3. The chain is built from TRBV28 and TRBJ1-2; D is uncertain. V was pared by 5 bases and J by 0 bases, with 4 bases between. Germline lookup yields CDR1 MDHEN and CDR2 SYDVKM. The CDR3 is made up of 12 amino acids. This CDR3 reads CASSISNYGYTF. The CDR3 nucleotides are TGTGCCAGCAGTATTTCTAACTATGGCTACACCTTC.

On this clone itself: Other nucleotide sequences in the sample specify the same CDR3. The chain employs TRBV10-3 and TRBJ1-2; 7 bases align to TRBD1. The V gene's germline CDR1 is ENHRY and CDR2 SYGVKD. V lost 4 bases, J lost 1 base, and 0 bases stayed unmatched. CDR3 size: 13 residues. This CDR3 is CAISGQGNYGYTF. DNA of the CDR3: TGTGCCATCAGTGGACAGGGTAACTATGGCTACACCTTC.

The chain is built from TRBV19 and TRBJ2-3; TRBD2 matches at 14 bases. Unmatched junction bases numbered 5, after V lost 5 bases and J lost 4 bases. The CDR3 loop spans 16 amino acids. From germline, CDR1 is LNHDA and CDR2 SQIVND (reference sequence). The CDR3 nucleotides are TGTGCCAGTAGTTCTCGACTAGCGGGAGGGCCAGATACGCAGTATTTT. It specifies CASSSRLAGGPDTQYF.

CDR3 protein: CASSPPGGGRVAFF. In DNA form, the CDR3 reads TGTGCCAGCTCACCGCCCGGGGGCGGCCGGGTAGCTTTCTTT. The chain links TRBV18 to TRBJ1-1; possibly TRBD1 for D (6 bases). Germline CDR1 and CDR2: KGHSH and LQKENI. The CDR3 sequence is 14 residues long. V was trimmed by 3 bases and J by 10 bases, leaving 18 bases between them.

This chain joins TRBV5-1 and TRBJ1-2; TRBD1 aligns across 10 bases. Germline V CDR1 and CDR2: SGHRS, YFSETQ. CDR3 length equals 13 residues. The junction had 4 bases not matched to a gene; V was cut back by 4 bases and J by 7 bases. As DNA, the CDR3 is TGCGCCAGCAGCCCCCGACAGGGGGCTGGCTACACCTTC. Residues: CASSPRQGAGYTF.

This chain joins TRBV29-1 and TRBJ2-5; 8 bases are a match to TRBD1. The DNA end is a closer match to TRBJ2-7, so the J assignment may be wrong. The CDR3 consists of 14 residues. The germline gives CDR1 SQVTM, CDR2 ANQGSEA. DNA for the CDR3: TGCAGCGCCGCCAGGGGGCTCACTATCGACGAGCAGTACTTC. Translated, it gives CSAARGLTIDEQYF.

This chain uses TRBV11-1 with TRBJ2-5, with 12 bases aligning to TRBD2. Germline CDR1 is SGHAT and CDR2 is FQDESV (reference sequence). This CDR3 has 17 amino acids. V lost 6 bases, J lost 0 bases, and 8 bases stayed unmatched. The CDR3 DNA reads as TGTGCCAGCAGTCATTTTGGACTAGCGGGGAACCAAGAGACCCAGTACTTC. Translated, it gives CASSHFGLAGNQETQYF.

The chain combines TRBV11-2 with TRBJ2-7; 10 bases align to TRBD2. The germline V gene has CDR1 SGHAT and CDR2 FQNNGV. V was pared by 5 bases and J by 4 bases, with 11 bases of the junction left unmatched. The CDR3 contains 16 residues. The DNA of the CDR3 is TGTGCCAGCAGCCAGCCCGGGACTAGCGCCTCTTACGAGCAGTACTTC. Translated, it gives CASSQPGTSASYEQYF.

This chain links TRBV4-1 with TRBJ1-5; a possible D gene is TRBD1 (5 bases). Germline-derived CDR1 and CDR2 are MGHRA and YSYEKL. V lost 2 bases, J lost 4 bases, and 18 bases lay in between. The CDR3 has 17 residues. CDR3: CASSQRSGADANQPQHF. The CDR3 bases are TGCGCCAGCAGCCAAAGGTCCGGGGCAGACGCGAATCAGCCCCAGCATTTT.

In its sample, this clone was seen once. V and J are TRBV28 and TRBJ2-1, with TRBD2 matching 11 bases. Germline lookup yields CDR1 MDHEN and CDR2 SYDVKM. CDR3 size: 17 residues. V lost 5 bases and J lost 2; bases outside the gene matches: 8. The CDR3 sequence is CASSLTSGRATYNEQFF. CDR3 nucleotide sequence: TGTGCCAGCAGTCTTACTAGCGGGAGAGCCACCTACAATGAGCAGTTCTTC.

The chain uses TRBV7-2 and TRBJ2-3, with D hard to call. V lost 2 bases, J lost 4 bases, and 19 bases lay in between. Germline V lookup: CDR1 SGHTA, CDR2 FQGNSA. This CDR3 comprises 17 residues. The CDR3 nucleotides read TGTGCCAGCAGCTTAATATGGAGTGTGGCCCCCCCAGATACGCAGTATTTT. Protein sequence: CASSLIWSVAPPDTQYF.

The chain couples TRBV29-1 to TRBJ2-5; 9 bases agree with TRBD2. The germline V gene has CDR1 SQVTM and CDR2 ANQGSEA. J gave up 7 bases and V 6 bases, and 12 bases lay outside the gene matches. The CDR3 contains 14 residues. DNA for the CDR3: TGCAGCGTAGGAAACAGGGGTAGCGGGGGGACCCAGTACTTC. It specifies CSVGNRGSGGTQYF.

The chain carries TRBV7-2 and TRBJ2-2; TRBD2 is a possible D gene (6 bases). This CDR3 contains 16 residues. The V end lost 2 bases, the J end lost 6 bases, and 16 bases lay between the germline ends. In germline, CDR1 is SGHTA, CDR2 FQGNSA. CDR3 region: CASSLRVRGGAGELFF. DNA of the CDR3: TGTGCCAGCAGCTTACGGGTTAGAGGAGGGGCCGGGGAGCTGTTTTTT. Full variable domain (outside the CDR3, taken from reference TRBV7-2 and TRBJ2-2): GAGVSQSPSNKVTEKGKDVELRCDPISGHTALYWYRQSLGQGLEFLIYFQGNSAPDKSGLPSDRFSAERTGGSVSTLTIQRTQQEDSAVYLCASSLRVRGGAGELFFGEGSRLTVL.